This T cell receptor beta chain was recorded in a study of T cell responses to AZD1222 COVID-19 vaccine. Only in-frame clones appear in the TCRdb table, and some are missing; sequencing was by immunoSEQ multiplex PCR. This table has 150,000 to 200,000 clones, about nine tenths appearing once. Trimming took 1 base from V and 0 from J, leaving 10 bases between them. The CDR3 is 16 amino acids. The germline CDR1 and CDR2 sequences are MGHRA and YSYEKL. The specimen comprised peripheral blood, sampled 28 days after the second AZD1222 dose. The J gene is TRBJ2-1, the V gene TRBV4-1; D may be TRBD1 or TRBD2 (7 bases each). This sequence originates from an adult who received the AZD1222 COVID-19 vaccine. CDR3 loop: CASSQVRGGSYNEQFF. CDR3 bases: TGCGCCAGCAGCCAAGTCAGGGGGGGCTCCTACAATGAGCAGTTCTTC.